These 24 T cell receptor beta chains were all obtained from the same sample, sequenced in a study of T-cell reconstitution after alpha-beta-depleted transplantation in children (dated by TCRdb to about 2016). The receptor library was made with PCR. Sequencing relied on an Illumina HiSeq 2500. TCR libraries were prepared with molecular barcoding, using unique molecular identifiers to normalize TCRbeta repertoire quantification. In TCRdb, the public reads were trimmed at Q25 with fastp and aligned with MiXCR, with productive beta chains retained. Records with the same CDR3 protein are collapsed into one entry carrying the most frequent genes and DNA. The sample data list roughly 200,000 distinct CDR3 sequences, and 6.5% to 7.5% of these were observed just once. The ten largest clones add up to 3% to 3.5% of the sample. The sample was PBMCs from the stem cell graft donor, taken from the stem cell graft. The origin of the receptors is a human donor who donated a stem cell graft to a child with Wiskott-Aldrich syndrome.

Ten or more counts support this clonotype. The chain employs TRBV20-1 and TRBJ1-1; D unresolved. CDR1 DFQATT and CDR2 SNEGSKA come from the germline V gene (reference sequence). The V end lost 5 bases, the J end lost 4 bases, and 29 bases lay between the germline ends. This CDR3 spans 18 amino acids. The CDR3 loop is CSAQPPAPSRVQSTEAFF. The DNA for the CDR3 is TGCAGTGCTCAACCGCCCGCCCCGTCCCGGGTCCAGAGCACTGAAGCTTTCTTT.

This clonotype came up many times. This rearrangement joins TRBV29-1 to TRBJ1-1; 8 bases agree with TRBD1. V lost 6 bases to trimming and J lost 2 bases; unmatched junction nucleotides: 8. Germline assignment: CDR1 SQVTM and CDR2 ANQGSEA. The CDR3 spans 14 residues. This chain's CDR3 is CSVIDRGLNTEAFF. CDR3 DNA: TGCAGCGTCATCGACAGGGGTCTAAACACTGAAGCTTTCTTT.

The count of this clonotype is one. This chain connects TRBV23-1 to TRBJ2-1; D possibly corresponds to TRBD1 (5 bases). TRBV23-1 is assigned to the ORF class and has an uncertain function. CDR3 length: 16 residues. V was trimmed by 0 bases and J by 5 bases, leaving 14 bases between them. The CDR3 DNA sequence: TGCGCCAGCAGTCAATCTCCGACAGCCCAGAACAATGAGCAGTTCTTC. This translates into CASSQSPTAQNNEQFF.

This clonotype was found many times. The CDR3 sequence: CASSRQGGGYGYTF. Here the CDR3 DNA reads TGTGCCAGCTCCAGGCAGGGTGGTGGCTATGGCTACACCTTC. The chain combines TRBV12-3 or TRBV12-4 with TRBJ1-2; a weak D match, TRBD1 (5 bases). Trimming left V 8 bases short and J 4 bases short, with 17 bases between. This CDR3 region has 14 residues.

This clonotype was detected a few times. V usage is TRBV7-9 and J usage is TRBJ2-7; 10 bases line up with TRBD2. This CDR3 is 15 amino acids long. V dropped 2 bases and J dropped 6; count of bases not matched to a gene: 7. Germline loops: CDR1 SEHNR, CDR2 FQNEAQ (reference sequence). As DNA, the CDR3 is TGTGCCAGCAGCTTATATCTAGCGGGAGAAACCGAGCAGTACTTC. Its protein is CASSLYLAGETEQYF.

This clonotype was counted ten times or more. The V call is TRBV12-3 or TRBV12-4, the J call TRBJ1-2; D possibly corresponds to TRBD1 (5 bases). The CDR3 sequence is 13 residues long. The ends were cut back, 6 bases at V and 8 bases at J, with 16 bases in the middle. CDR3 coding DNA: TGTGCCAGCAGCTGGGGACGGGACGGCGGCTACACCTTC. Its translation is CASSWGRDGGYTF.

This clonotype came up many times. This chain uses TRBV20-1 with TRBJ2-7, with 8 bases that match TRBD1. Germline assignment: CDR1 DFQATT and CDR2 SNEGSKA (reference sequence). The CDR3 is made up of 13 amino acids. With V trimmed by 6 bases and J by 4 bases, 8 bases remained unmatched. CDR3 sequence reads: CSALQGGGYEQYF. In DNA form, the CDR3 reads TGCAGTGCCCTACAGGGGGGTGGGTACGAGCAGTACTTC.

This clonotype has at least ten counts. V is TRBV2 and J is TRBJ2-3, with a possible D match to TRBD2 (5 bases). The CDR3 has 16 amino acids. Germline V gene data show CDR1 as SNHLY and CDR2 as FYNNEI. Trimming took off 8 bases at V and 0 bases at J, with 18 bases between the two ends. CDR3 sequence (DNA): TGTGCCAGCGGAACATACGGGATATCTAGCACAGATACGCAGTATTTT. It specifies CASGTYGISSTDTQYF.

CDR3 residues: CASSLAQGRPYEQYF. In nucleotides, the CDR3 is TGTGCCAGCAGCTTAGCGCAGGGGCGTCCCTACGAGCAGTACTTC. The chain recombines TRBV11-2 with TRBJ2-7; TRBD1 is a possible D gene (6 bases). Germline V gene data show CDR1 as SGHAT and CDR2 as FQNNGV. Trimming took off 1 base at V and 2 bases at J, with 12 bases between the two ends. The length of the CDR3 is 15 residues.

This clonotype was observed many times. This chain links TRBV12-3 or TRBV12-4 with TRBJ1-5; D unresolved. This CDR3 spans 12 amino acids. V was cut by 7 bases and J by 5 bases, with 9 bases left in between. CDR3 sequence reads: CASMDEHQPQHF. CDR3 nucleotides: TGTGCCAGCATGGACGAACATCAGCCCCAGCATTTT.

This clonotype was detected many times. The chain couples TRBV3-1 to TRBJ2-5; TRBD2 agrees at 12 bases. V lost 0 bases, J lost 5 bases, and 1 base stayed unmatched. CDR3 length: 15 amino acids. Germline-derived CDR1 and CDR2 are LGHDT and YNNKEL (reference sequence). The CDR3 DNA reads TGTGCCAGCAGCCAAGATGGACTAGCGGGGGAGACCCAGTACTTC. Translated: CASSQDGLAGETQYF.

CDR3 nucleotide sequence: TGTGCCAGCAGTGAACTCCCGCCGGGGGCCAAAAACATTCAGTACTTC. Protein sequence: CASSELPPGAKNIQYF. This rearrangement joins TRBV2 to TRBJ2-4, with a tentative D call TRBD2 (5 bases). CDR1 and CDR2 (germline): SNHLY, FYNNEI. With 2 bases removed from V and 1 base from J, the gap between germline ends came to 12 bases. The CDR3 runs to 16 residues.

This clonotype was observed many times. V usage is TRBV6-5 and J usage is TRBJ1-3; D is unclear. The CDR3 is 15 amino acids. V was cut by 5 bases and J by 4 bases, with 15 bases left in between. Per germline, CDR1 MNHEY and CDR2 SVGAGI. CDR3 bases: TGTGCCAGCAGTAGCGGTAGGGCGGGAGGAAACACCATATATTTT. Translation: CASSSGRAGGNTIYF.

This rearrangement joins TRBV5-6 to TRBJ1-2, with unresolved D. This CDR3 region has 14 residues. V dropped 2 bases and J dropped 2 bases, with 10 bases sitting between them. CDR1 SGHDT and CDR2 YYEEEE come from the germline V gene. The CDR3 loop reads CASSFLYANYGYTF. Here the CDR3 DNA reads TGTGCCAGCAGCTTTTTGTACGCCAACTATGGCTACACCTTC.

The sample holds a few counts of this clonotype. This sequence joins TRBV3-1 and TRBJ2-3; the D gene is possibly TRBD2 (7 bases). The CDR3 extends over 16 amino acids. Trimming shortened V by 0 bases and J by 2 bases, and 12 bases separated the two germline ends. Germline-derived CDR1 and CDR2 are LGHDT and YNNKEL (reference sequence). CDR3 DNA sequence: TGTGCCAGCAGCCAAGATTCGCGGGGGCCCACAGATACGCAGTATTTT. This translates into CASSQDSRGPTDTQYF.

This rearrangement joins TRBV5-1 to TRBJ2-1, with a possible D match to TRBD2 (6 bases). The CDR3 is 16 amino acids. Germline loops: CDR1 SGHRS, CDR2 YFSETQ. Trimming took off 2 bases at V and 2 bases at J, with 14 bases between the two ends. CDR3 sequence (DNA): TGCGCCAGCAGCTTAGGTCTGGCGGGGACCTACAATGAGCAGTTCTTC. Its protein is CASSLGLAGTYNEQFF.

This clonotype was detected many times. This chain's CDR3 is CASSLRTLTYEQYF. The CDR3 coding sequence is TGTGCCAGCAGTCTACGGACACTAACCTACGAGCAGTACTTC. The chain joins TRBV28 to TRBJ2-7, with a possible D match to TRBD1 (5 bases). V shed 5 bases and J shed 2 bases, with 13 bases lying between them. Germline V gene lookup returns CDR1 MDHEN and CDR2 SYDVKM. The CDR3 runs to 14 residues. The variable domain in full, with the rest retrieved from reference TRBV28 and TRBJ2-7, is DVKVTQSSRYLVKRTGEKVFLECVQDMDHENMFWYRQDPGLGLRLIYFSYDVKMKEKGDIPEGYSVSREKKERFSLILESASTNQTSMYLCASSLRTLTYEQYFGPGTRLTVT.

The V call is TRBV10-1, the J call TRBJ2-3; 8 bases map to TRBD1. Germline CDR1 reads WNHNN; CDR2 reads SYGVQD (reference sequence). This CDR3 is built from 16 residues. Trimming took 3 bases from V and 9 from J; bases not matched to a gene: 14. The CDR3 coding sequence is TGCGCCAGCAGTGACTCGACAGGGGCTCCGTTAAGGACGCAGTATTTT. Protein sequence: CASSDSTGAPLRTQYF.

This clonotype was recorded many times. V and J are TRBV5-1 and TRBJ2-3, with TRBD2 matching over 7 bases. Looked up from germline, CDR1 is SGHRS and CDR2 is YFSETQ. The CDR3 spans 15 residues. J was trimmed by 2 bases and V by 3 bases; bases with no gene match: 6. The CDR3 spells CASSSRAGNTDTQYF. CDR3 DNA sequence: TGCGCCAGCAGCTCCCGAGCGGGGAACACAGATACGCAGTATTTT.

There are many counts of this clonotype. This chain connects TRBV6-5 to TRBJ2-7; 7 bases are a match to TRBD1. The CDR3 loop spans 14 amino acids. Germline CDR1 reads MNHEY; CDR2 reads SVGAGI. V shed 4 bases, J shed 6 bases, and the junction held 9 bases outside the gene matches. In DNA form, the CDR3 reads TGTGCCAGCAGTTCGAAAGACAGGGTAATCGAGCAGTACTTC. It codes for CASSSKDRVIEQYF.

V is TRBV4-1 and J is TRBJ2-3; the D is unclear. Trimming pared 1 base from V and 6 bases from J, leaving 8 bases between. CDR1 is MGHRA and CDR2 is YSYEKL in the germline V gene. This CDR3 spans 13 amino acids. The CDR3 region is CASSQVEWDTQYF. CDR3 in DNA: TGCGCCAGCAGCCAAGTGGAATGGGATACGCAGTATTTT.

The chain links TRBV20-1 to TRBJ1-5, with a weak D call TRBD1 (6 bases). The germline CDR1 and CDR2 sequences are DFQATT and SNEGSKA (reference sequence). The CDR3 totals 15 residues. Trimming took off 2 bases at V and 7 bases at J, with 18 bases between the two ends. CDR3 DNA sequence: TGCAGTGCTAGATCGAACAGGGAGGGTAACCAGCCCCAGCATTTT. Its translation is CSARSNREGNQPQHF.

The genes are TRBV2 and TRBJ2-5; TRBD1 might be the D (6 bases). V was pared by 6 bases and J by 7 bases, with 12 bases between. Germline CDR1 SNHLY, CDR2 FYNNEI. This CDR3 is built from 12 residues. The CDR3 coding sequence is TGTGCCAGCAGATGGACAGTAGGGACCCAGTACTTC. This gives the protein CASRWTVGTQYF.

This clonotype was seen ten or more times. The chain uses TRBV5-6 and TRBJ1-2; D perhaps matches TRBD1 (5 bases). The V end was cut by 0 bases, the J end by 4 bases, with 13 bases between. The CDR3 sequence is 15 residues long. CDR1 SGHDT and CDR2 YYEEEE come from the germline V gene. The CDR3 coding sequence is TGTGCCAGCAGCTTGGGGTTGGCAGGGAGCTATGGCTACACCTTC. Residues: CASSLGLAGSYGYTF.